These 20 T cell receptor beta chains were all obtained from the same sample, sequenced in a study of OX40 agonist ivuxolimab in advanced cancers. Library preparation was by the immunoSEQ multiplex PCR assay. In its TCRdb copy, this immuneACCESS table keeps in-frame sequences only and misses some clones. Where compared with another copy, unresolved V genes explain less than half of these, and the others have no known cause. This sample comprises roughly 77,000 clones, around 83% of them detected only once. The top ten clonotypes cover under 3% of the sample. This sample comprised CD4+ or CD8+ T cells sorted from blood, obtained in a trial of the OX40 agonist ivuxolimab. Receptors were obtained from an adult with an advanced solid tumor such as melanoma, head and neck, liver or kidney cancer.

The chain uses TRBV18 and TRBJ1-4; D ambiguous. CDR3 length: 16 residues. Trimming removed 0 bases at V and 9 bases at J, with 17 bases between. CDR1 is KGHSH and CDR2 is LQKENI in the germline V gene. The chain's CDR3 is CASSPPISGRTQKLFF. Written as DNA, the CDR3 is TGTGCCAGCTCACCACCGATCAGCGGGCGGACCCAAAAACTGTTTTTT. Supplemented by reference TRBV18 and TRBJ1-4, the full variable domain reads NAGVMQNPRHLVRRRGQEARLRCSPMKGHSHVYWYRQLPEEGLKFMVYLQKENIIDESGMPKERFSAEFPKEGPSILRIQQVVRGDSAAYFCASSPPISGRTQKLFFGSGTQLSVL.

The J gene is TRBJ2-1, the V gene TRBV9; 7 bases align to TRBD2. The CDR3 is made up of 16 amino acids. Germline V gene sequence: CDR1 SGDLS, CDR2 YYNGEE. Trimming took 1 base from V and 5 from J; bases not matched to a gene: 9. The CDR3 reads CASSVRRSGENNEQFF. DNA for the CDR3: TGTGCCAGCAGCGTAAGGAGGAGCGGGGAGAACAATGAGCAGTTCTTC. The full variable domain, in which reference TRBV9 and TRBJ2-1 provide the parts outside the CDR3, is DSGVTQTPKHLITATGQRVTLRCSPRSGDLSVYWYQQSLDQGLQFLIQYYNGEERAKGNILERFSAQQFPDLHSELNLSSLELGDSALYFCASSVRRSGENNEQFFGPGTRLTVL.

This rearrangement joins TRBV29-1 to TRBJ1-1; D remains ambiguous. CDR3 size: 14 residues. V lost 6 bases to trimming and J lost 2 bases, with 16 bases between them. Germline V gene sequence: CDR1 SQVTM, CDR2 ANQGSEA. This CDR3 is CSVLEPRSNTEAFF. In nucleotides, the CDR3 is TGCAGCGTCCTAGAGCCCAGGAGTAACACTGAAGCTTTCTTT. Using reference TRBV29-1 and TRBJ1-1 for the parts outside the CDR3, the full variable domain is SAVISQKPSRDICQRGTSLTIQCQVDSQVTMMFWYRQQPGQSLTLIATANQGSEATYESGFVIDKFPISRPNLTFSTLTVSNMSPEDSSIYLCSVLEPRSNTEAFFGQGTRLTVV.

The chain has TRBV19 and TRBJ2-6, with a possible D match to TRBD1 (6 bases). The CDR3 is 17 amino acids. The V gene's germline CDR1 is LNHDA and CDR2 SQIVND (reference sequence). V gave up 0 bases and J gave up 2 bases, with 11 bases separating them. CDR3 in amino acids: CASSIEPSGAGANVLTF. The CDR3 bases are TGTGCCAGTAGTATAGAGCCTTCAGGGGCTGGGGCCAACGTCCTGACTTTC.

J is TRBJ1-4 and V is TRBV28; 8 nucleotides match TRBD1. CDR1 is MDHEN and CDR2 is SYDVKM in the germline V gene. The trim removed 5 bases at V and 1 base at J, leaving 3 bases unmatched. The CDR3 is made up of 15 amino acids. CDR3 sequence (DNA): TGTGCCAGCAGTCTCGGGACAGGAACTAATGAAAAACTGTTTTTT. This sequence encodes CASSLGTGTNEKLFF. Supplemented by reference TRBV28 and TRBJ1-4, the full variable domain reads DVKVTQSSRYLVKRTGEKVFLECVQDMDHENMFWYRQDPGLGLRLIYFSYDVKMKEKGDIPEGYSVSREKKERFSLILESASTNQTSMYLCASSLGTGTNEKLFFGSGTQLSVL.

This rearrangement joins TRBV5-1 to TRBJ2-7; TRBD1 matches 7 bases. The CDR3 consists of 16 residues. Per germline, CDR1 SGHRS and CDR2 YFSETQ. The V and J ends lost 0 bases and 2 bases, in that order; junction bases with no gene match: 8. Here the CDR3 reads CASSLAGGQGAYEQYF. CDR3 sequence (DNA): TGCGCCAGCAGCTTGGCCGGCGGGCAGGGGGCCTACGAGCAGTACTTC.

V and J are TRBV6-5 and TRBJ2-7; 7 bases agree with TRBD2. Germline V gives CDR1 MNHEY, CDR2 SVGAGI. This CDR3 has 14 residues. Trimming took 4 bases from V and 4 from J; bases not matched to a gene: 7. The CDR3: CASSSAGDVYEQYF. CDR3 DNA: TGTGCCAGCAGTTCCGCGGGGGACGTATACGAGCAGTACTTC.

The V call is TRBV5-1, the J call TRBJ1-4; maybe TRBD1 (5 bases). The CDR3 is 16 residues long. Looked up from germline, CDR1 is SGHRS and CDR2 is YFSETQ. V gave up 5 bases and J gave up 0 bases, with 14 bases separating them. CDR3 nucleotide sequence: TGCGCCAGCAGTTTTACAGGACCCACAACTAATGAAAAACTGTTTTTT. This encodes CASSFTGPTTNEKLFF.

V usage is TRBV15 and J usage is TRBJ2-1; 9 bases line up with TRBD1. Germline V CDR1 and CDR2: LNHNV, YYDKDF (reference sequence). This CDR3 region has 18 residues. After removal of 5 bases from V and 3 bases from J, the junction contained 14 bases not matched to a gene. The CDR3 DNA reads as TGTGCCACCAGCGCAACTTTGGGGTGGACAGGGGTCTACAATGAGCAGTTCTTC. It encodes CATSATLGWTGVYNEQFF.

The J gene is TRBJ2-5, the V gene TRBV4-3; D may be TRBD1 (5 bases). V lost 1 base, J lost 4 bases, and 16 bases lay in between. Per the germline V gene, CDR1 is LGHNA and CDR2 is YSLEER. This CDR3 has 16 amino acids. The CDR3 sequence is CASSQGGAGSGETQYF. In nucleotides, the CDR3 is TGCGCCAGCAGCCAAGGAGGTGCAGGGTCCGGAGAGACCCAGTACTTC.

The genes are TRBV6-5 and TRBJ2-3; D is perhaps TRBD1 or TRBD2 (5 bases each). Per germline, CDR1 MNHEY and CDR2 SVGAGI. V lost 10 bases, J lost 2 bases, and 13 bases lay in between. This CDR3 spans 13 amino acids. The CDR3 DNA is TGTGCCACTCCCTGGGGGTCCACAGATACGCAGTATTTT. The encoded protein is CATPWGSTDTQYF.

This clone was observed a few times. The V gene is TRBV19, the J gene TRBJ2-4, with D tentatively TRBD2 (5 bases). This CDR3 region has 11 residues. The ends were cut back, 6 bases at V and 13 bases at J, with 13 bases in the middle. Germline V CDR1 and CDR2: LNHDA, SQIVND (reference sequence). The CDR3 spells CASRGGVHQYF. In DNA form, the CDR3 reads TGTGCCAGTAGAGGAGGAGTCCACCAGTACTTC.

The V and J genes are TRBV19 and TRBJ2-3; 13 positions agree with TRBD2. Trimming at V came to 4 bases and at J to 7 bases, leaving 5 bases not matched to a gene. The CDR3 runs to 15 residues. Germline CDR1 LNHDA, CDR2 SQIVND (reference sequence). CDR3 loop: CASSRTSGGANTQYF. CDR3 sequence (DNA): TGTGCCAGTAGTAGAACTAGCGGGGGGGCAAATACGCAGTATTTT.

The V call is TRBV28, the J call TRBJ2-3, with D tentatively TRBD2 (6 bases). V lost 3 bases and J 4 bases, leaving 11 bases between the germline ends. Looked up from germline, CDR1 is MDHEN and CDR2 is SYDVKM. This CDR3 is 14 amino acids long. The CDR3 bases are TGTGCCAGCAGTTTTCCCGGGGGTGCAGATACGCAGTATTTT. Translation: CASSFPGGADTQYF. Based on the CDR3 plus reference TRBV28 and TRBJ2-3, the full variable domain is DVKVTQSSRYLVKRTGEKVFLECVQDMDHENMFWYRQDPGLGLRLIYFSYDVKMKEKGDIPEGYSVSREKKERFSLILESASTNQTSMYLCASSFPGGADTQYFGPGTRLTVL.

This clone was observed a single time. This sequence joins TRBV28 and TRBJ1-3; tentative D call: TRBD1 (6 bases). Germline V CDR1 and CDR2: MDHEN, SYDVKM. Trimming left V 6 bases short and J 1 base short, with 10 bases between. This CDR3 has 14 residues. The CDR3: CASRPTGSGNTIYF. The CDR3 DNA reads as TGTGCCAGCAGGCCGACAGGTTCTGGAAACACCATATATTTT.

About this clone: Germline and junction disagree at one end, which may indicate a read error. The CDR3 loop is CASSQGVFNSPLHF. CDR3 bases: TGTGCCAGCAGCCAAGGTGTGTTTAATTCGCCCCTCCACTTT. This chain joins TRBV14 and TRBJ1-6; D gene unclear. The germline V gene encodes CDR1 SGHDN and CDR2 FVKESK. The CDR3 spans 14 residues.

The chain has TRBV7-9 and TRBJ2-7, with D perhaps TRBD1 (5 bases). Germline V gene lookup returns CDR1 SEHNR and CDR2 FQNEAQ (reference sequence). CDR3 length: 14 amino acids. The V end lost 5 bases, the J end lost 2 bases, and 13 bases lay between the germline ends. CDR3 sequence (DNA): TGTGCCAGCAGCCCCCAAGGGGCCACCTACGAGCAGTACTTC. This gives the protein CASSPQGATYEQYF. Together with reference TRBV7-9 and TRBJ2-7, the CDR3 gives the full variable domain: DTGVSQNPRHKITKRGQNVTFRCDPISEHNRLYWYRQTLGQGPEFLTYFQNEAQLEKSRLLSDRFSAERPKGSFSTLEIQRTEQGDSAMYLCASSPQGATYEQYFGPGTRLTVT.

This clone was detected a few times. The chain combines TRBV2 with TRBJ2-7; 10 nucleotides line up with TRBD1. Looked up from germline, CDR1 is SNHLY and CDR2 is FYNNEI. This CDR3 comprises 15 residues. The ends lost 5 bases at V and 5 bases at J; junction bases unmatched: 9. Here the CDR3 reads CASSLMGGQGNEQYF. The CDR3 region has the DNA TGTGCCAGCAGTCTAATGGGGGGACAGGGGAACGAGCAGTACTTC.

This rearrangement joins TRBV9 to TRBJ2-1, with 11 bases matching TRBD1. V was pared by 0 bases and J by 9 bases, with 5 bases of the junction left unmatched. The CDR3 is made up of 15 amino acids. Looked up from germline, CDR1 is SGDLS and CDR2 is YYNGEE. Here the CDR3 DNA reads TGTGCCAGCAGCGTAGATGGACAGGGGGCGTCTGAGCAGTTCTTC. Translation gives CASSVDGQGASEQFF.

The chain combines TRBV6-5 with TRBJ1-2; D is possibly TRBD1 (6 bases). This CDR3 region has 13 residues. Trimming stripped 6 bases from V and 3 bases from J, with 11 bases between. CDR1 and CDR2 from the germline V gene are MNHEY and SVGAGI. The CDR3 DNA is TGTGCCAGCAGGAAACGACAGGACTATGGCTACACCTTC. Protein sequence: CASRKRQDYGYTF.